This T cell receptor (beta chain) was found in a study of OX40 agonist ivuxolimab in advanced cancers. Study-level background: Patients were 82.7% male with ages roughly 20 to 90, mean 60. Prior checkpoint blockade (anti-PD-1, anti-PD-L1 or anti-CTLA-4) was permitted; 35% to 50% had it.

Profiled with immunoSEQ multiplex PCR; TCRdb holds only in-frame clones, not every one. The sample consists of fewer than 90,000 clones, roughly 85% of them appearing once. This CDR3 contains 15 residues. V lost 0 bases, J lost 5 bases, and 3 bases stayed unmatched. Per the germline V gene, CDR1 is LGHNA and CDR2 is YSLEER. The rearrangement joins TRBV4-3 to TRBJ1-1, with 10 bases identical to TRBD1. The material was CD4+ or CD8+ T cells sorted from blood, obtained in a trial of the OX40 agonist ivuxolimab. This receptor was taken from an adult with an advanced solid tumor such as melanoma, head and neck, liver or kidney cancer. Here the CDR3 DNA reads TGCGCCAGCAGCCAAGATTGGACAGGGGGAACTGAAGCTTTCTTT. This gives the protein CASSQDWTGGTEAFF.